Listed here are 29 T cell receptor beta chains from one sample, sequenced in a study of radiotherapy plus CTLA-4 blockade in lung cancer. Clones were read by immunoSEQ multiplex PCR, and TCRdb kept only the in-frame ones, dropping some. Of about 40,000 clones listed, more than 75% are singletons. The sequencing here drew on peripheral blood, taken from a patient treated with radiotherapy plus ipilimumab. All receptors come from a human donor with non-small cell lung cancer that progressed on radiotherapy plus ipilimumab.

This clone occurred a few times. The chain has TRBV9 and TRBJ2-1; 11 bases are shared with TRBD2. Germline trimming cut 3 bases from V and 0 bases from J; bases unmatched to any gene: 5. Looked up from germline, CDR1 is SGDLS and CDR2 is YYNGEE. The CDR3 is made up of 17 amino acids. The DNA for the CDR3 is TGTGCCAGCAGCGGTGCTAGCGGGGGGAGCTCCTACAATGAGCAGTTCTTC. Translated, it gives CASSGASGGSSYNEQFF.

This chain uses TRBV7-9 with TRBJ1-2, with TRBD1 matching over 7 bases. Looked up from germline, CDR1 is SEHNR and CDR2 is FQNEAQ (reference sequence). The V segment lost 1 base and the J segment 8 bases; nucleotides outside the gene matches: 10. CDR3 length equals 15 residues. The CDR3 sequence is CASSLGRQGSEGYTF. The CDR3 DNA reads TGTGCCAGCAGCTTAGGAAGACAGGGCTCAGAGGGCTACACCTTC.

This chain connects TRBV6-1 to TRBJ2-6, with 11 bases aligning to TRBD1. The CDR3 contains 18 residues. Germline V lookup: CDR1 MNHNS, CDR2 SASEGT. With V trimmed by 1 base and J by 2 bases, 4 bases remained unmatched. The chain's CDR3 is CASSEGDRGDTGANVLTF. The DNA of the CDR3 is TGTGCCAGCAGTGAAGGGGACAGGGGGGATACTGGGGCCAACGTCCTGACTTTC.

DNA for the CDR3: TGTGCCAGCTCACGCTCCCGCGGGGGGGCCCGCGAGACCCAGTACTTC. Its translation is CASSRSRGGARETQYF. The chain uses TRBV18 and TRBJ2-5; 9 bases line up with TRBD2. Germline V gene sequence: CDR1 KGHSH, CDR2 LQKENI. Unmatched junction bases numbered 11, after V lost 4 bases and J lost 5 bases. The CDR3 is 16 amino acids.

The rearrangement uses TRBV14 and TRBJ2-5; 7 positions match TRBD2. The CDR3 covers 15 residues. The junction had 10 bases not matched to a gene; V was cut back by 4 bases and J by 5 bases. From germline, CDR1 is SGHDN and CDR2 FVKESK. CDR3 DNA: TGTGCCAGCAGCCGCCGGACTAGTCTATCCGAGACCCAGTACTTC. Residues: CASSRRTSLSETQYF.

The V and J genes are TRBV19 and TRBJ1-1; the match to TRBD1 covers 9 bases. V lost 6 bases, J lost 3 bases, and 8 bases stayed unmatched. Germline V gene sequence: CDR1 LNHDA, CDR2 SQIVND (reference sequence). This CDR3 is built from 15 residues. The CDR3 DNA reads TGTGCCAGTAGAGGAACAGGGGGCGGAGACACTGAAGCTTTCTTT. It yields the protein CASRGTGGGDTEAFF.

This chain links TRBV6-6 with TRBJ2-2; 9 bases line up with TRBD2. The CDR3 sequence is 16 residues long. Looked up from germline, CDR1 is MNHNY and CDR2 is SVGAGI (reference sequence). V was pared by 2 bases and J by 2 bases, with 3 bases of the junction left unmatched. The CDR3 coding sequence is TGTGCCAGCAGTTACATGCGGGGGGGAAACACCGGGGAGCTGTTTTTT. Translation gives CASSYMRGGNTGELFF.

The genes are TRBV18 and TRBJ1-6; 7 bases match TRBD1. CDR1 is KGHSH, CDR2 LQKENI, per germline. V trimming: 3 bases; J trimming: 6 bases; junction bases outside the gene matches: 5. The length of the CDR3 is 15 residues. CDR3 protein: CASSPQTGINSPLHF. The CDR3 coding sequence is TGTGCCAGCTCACCGCAGACAGGGATTAATTCACCCCTCCACTTT.

This clone was seen a few times. The rearrangement uses TRBV11-3 and TRBJ2-7, with D maybe TRBD1 (8 bases). This CDR3 spans 19 amino acids. Germline CDR1 is SGHNT and CDR2 is YENEEA. The ends were cut back, 0 bases at V and 1 base at J, with 22 bases in the middle. The CDR3 DNA reads TGTGCCAGCAGCTTAGATCAACAGGGGGGGGTAGTTGTTTCCTACGAGCAGTACTTC. This codes for CASSLDQQGGVVVSYEQYF.

V gene TRBV15 combines with J gene TRBJ2-3; 13 positions agree with TRBD2. The CDR3 covers 16 residues. Trimming removed 2 bases from V and 6 bases from J; junction bases left unmatched: 5. Per germline, CDR1 LNHNV and CDR2 YYDKDF (reference sequence). CDR3 coding DNA: TGTGCCACCAGCAGAACTAGCGGGGGGGCCGGCGATACGCAGTATTTT. It encodes CATSRTSGGAGDTQYF. Based on the CDR3 plus reference TRBV15 and TRBJ2-3, the full variable domain is DAMVIQNPRYQVTQFGKPVTLSCSQTLNHNVMYWYQQKSSQAPKLLFHYYDKDFNNEADTPDNFQSRRPNTSFCFLDIRSPGLGDTAMYLCATSRTSGGAGDTQYFGPGTRLTVL.

The V gene is TRBV6-5, the J gene TRBJ1-1; no clear D gene. The CDR3 runs to 14 residues. V shed 6 bases and J shed 0 bases, with 11 bases lying between them. The germline gives CDR1 MNHEY, CDR2 SVGAGI. CDR3 residues: CASRKIYMNTEAFF. The CDR3 bases are TGTGCCAGCAGGAAAATTTACATGAACACTGAAGCTTTCTTT.

The chain uses TRBV11-2 and TRBJ1-2; D may be TRBD1 (6 bases). Trimming shortened V by 8 bases and J by 7 bases, and 17 bases separated the two germline ends. The germline CDR1 and CDR2 sequences are SGHAT and FQNNGV. The CDR3 loop spans 13 amino acids. CDR3 in DNA: TGTGCCAGCGGCGGGGGCCCGGGGTCTGGCTACACCTTC. The encoded protein is CASGGGPGSGYTF. The entire variable domain, with the rest obtained from reference TRBV11-2 and TRBJ1-2, is as follows: EAGVAQSPRYKIIEKRQSVAFWCNPISGHATLYWYQQILGQGPKLLIQFQNNGVVDDSQLPKDRFSAERLKGVDSTLKIQPAKLEDSAVYLCASGGGPGSGYTFGSGTRLTVV.

The chain combines TRBV9 with TRBJ1-1, with a possible D match to TRBD1 (5 bases). CDR3 length: 15 amino acids. V lost 3 bases and J 2 bases, leaving 14 bases between the germline ends. Looked up from germline, CDR1 is SGDLS and CDR2 is YYNGEE. This CDR3 reads CASSGGGGYNTEAFF. The CDR3 region has the DNA TGTGCCAGCAGCGGGGGCGGGGGTTACAACACTGAAGCTTTCTTT.

The J gene is TRBJ1-1, the V gene TRBV7-9; possibly TRBD1 for D (6 bases). Trimming stripped 1 base from V and 0 bases from J, with 9 bases between. Germline lookup yields CDR1 SEHNR and CDR2 FQNEAQ (reference sequence). CDR3 length: 15 residues. In DNA form, the CDR3 reads TGTGCCAGCAGCTTAGAGTGGACAGTGAACACTGAAGCTTTCTTT. Translation: CASSLEWTVNTEAFF.

V usage is TRBV6-5 and J usage is TRBJ1-2, with 9 bases matching TRBD1. With 10 bases clipped from V and 7 bases from J, the junction kept 10 bases outside the gene matches. Germline V gene sequence: CDR1 MNHEY, CDR2 SVGAGI. The CDR3 is 13 residues long. This CDR3 reads CATWDRAEVGYTF. CDR3 nucleotides: TGTGCCACCTGGGACAGGGCAGAGGTTGGCTACACCTTC.

V gene TRBV7-2 combines with J gene TRBJ1-2, with D maybe TRBD1 (6 bases). The germline gives CDR1 SGHTA, CDR2 FQGNSA. The CDR3 covers 16 residues. V lost 1 base, J lost 8 bases, and 20 bases lay in between. CDR3 sequence reads: CASSLGGQVLQSGYTF. In nucleotides, the CDR3 is TGTGCCAGCAGCTTAGGGGGGCAGGTGTTACAAAGCGGCTACACCTTC.

The rearrangement joins TRBV5-4 to TRBJ2-7; 9 nucleotides line up with TRBD2. V lost 3 bases to trimming and J lost 2 bases; unmatched junction nucleotides: 3. In germline, CDR1 is SGHNT, CDR2 YYREEE (reference sequence). The length of the CDR3 is 14 residues. The CDR3 here is CASSSSGAAYEQYF. The DNA for the CDR3 is TGTGCCAGCAGCTCTAGCGGGGCCGCCTACGAGCAGTACTTC.

A single count supports this clone. The chain has TRBV19 and TRBJ2-3; 8 nucleotides line up with TRBD2. The CDR3 sequence is 16 residues long. The junction had 11 bases not matched to a gene; V was cut back by 1 base and J by 8 bases. Germline CDR1 LNHDA, CDR2 SQIVND (reference sequence). The CDR3 protein is CASSIGTGTSIGTQYF. CDR3 sequence (DNA): TGTGCCAGTAGTATAGGGACCGGGACTAGTATAGGTACGCAGTATTTT.

This clone occurred a few times. This chain uses TRBV6-6 with TRBJ1-2, with D perhaps matching TRBD1 (6 bases). The V end lost 2 bases, the J end lost 2 bases, and 12 bases lay between the germline ends. This CDR3 contains 15 residues. Germline CDR1 and CDR2: MNHNY and SVGAGI (reference sequence). The CDR3 nucleotides are TGTGCCAGCAGTTACGACAGTAGGGGGAACTATGGCTACACCTTC. Encoded protein: CASSYDSRGNYGYTF.

Note on this clone: Sequence at one end of the junction differs from germline and may be a read error. V gene TRBV7-7 combines with J gene TRBJ2-5; D unclear. CDR1 and CDR2 (germline): SSHAT, FNYEAQ (reference sequence). There are 13 residues in the CDR3. CDR3 DNA sequence: TGTGCTAGCAGCTTAGCTATCGGGGAGACCCAGTACTTC. Its translation: CASSLAIGETQYF.

This chain joins TRBV5-1 and TRBJ2-3; 9 positions match TRBD2. The V segment lost 0 bases and the J segment 3 bases; nucleotides outside the gene matches: 5. The V gene's germline CDR1 is SGHRS and CDR2 YFSETQ. This CDR3 has 16 residues. The CDR3 nucleotides are TGCGCCAGCAGCTTGGCCTTAGCGGGGGAGACAGATACGCAGTATTTT. The encoded protein is CASSLALAGETDTQYF.

This clone was counted a few times. The rearrangement joins TRBV5-1 to TRBJ1-3; 8 positions agree with TRBD1. Looked up from germline, CDR1 is SGHRS and CDR2 is YFSETQ. The CDR3 spans 18 residues. V lost 4 bases and J lost 0; bases outside the gene matches: 12. The CDR3, as DNA: TGCGCCAGCAGCCCAAGGACAGGGACGAAGGGCTCTGGAAACACCATATATTTT. This sequence encodes CASSPRTGTKGSGNTIYF.

V usage is TRBV23-1 and J usage is TRBJ2-7, with 10 bases matching TRBD1. TRBV23-1 is recorded as an ORF, its role being uncertain. The CDR3 spans 17 residues. V trimming: 1 base; J trimming: 0 bases; junction bases outside the gene matches: 6. CDR3 sequence reads: CASSQLPGQGSSYEQYF. DNA of the CDR3: TGCGCCAGCAGTCAATTACCGGGACAGGGGAGCTCCTACGAGCAGTACTTC.

The V gene is TRBV6-6, the J gene TRBJ1-1, with D possibly TRBD1 on 5 matching bases. V shed 6 bases and J shed 0 bases, with 17 bases lying between them. The CDR3 runs to 16 residues. The germline gives CDR1 MNHNY, CDR2 SVGAGI (reference sequence). In DNA, the CDR3 is TGTGCCAGCAGCTCTACGCGGGCGGGACTGAACACTGAAGCTTTCTTT. Its protein product is CASSSTRAGLNTEAFF.

The rearrangement uses TRBV5-1 and TRBJ2-7, with TRBD2 identical over 14 bases. The CDR3 is 15 residues long. Germline assignment: CDR1 SGHRS and CDR2 YFSETQ. J was trimmed by 6 bases and V by 4 bases; bases with no gene match: 6. CDR3 residues: CASSAGLAGGFEQYF. As DNA, the CDR3 is TGCGCCAGCAGCGCCGGACTAGCGGGGGGTTTCGAGCAGTACTTC.

V is TRBV5-1 and J is TRBJ2-2; 8 bases agree with TRBD2. V shed 1 base and J 3 bases; nucleotides not matched to a gene: 5. The CDR3 loop spans 16 amino acids. CDR1 and CDR2 (germline): SGHRS, YFSETQ. In nucleotides, the CDR3 is TGCGCCAGCAGCTTGCCGCGGGGGGACCACACCGGGGAGCTGTTTTTT. Translated: CASSLPRGDHTGELFF.

A single count supports this clone. The chain uses TRBV25-1 and TRBJ2-7, with no clear D. Germline V gives CDR1 MGHDK, CDR2 SYGVNS. The length of the CDR3 is 11 residues. Trimming shortened V by 0 bases and J by 5 bases, and 2 bases separated the two germline ends. The CDR3 nucleotides read TGTGCCAGCAGTGAATACAACGAGCAGTACTTC. Translating gives CASSEYNEQYF.

This sequence joins TRBV7-2 and TRBJ2-7, with 7 bases matching TRBD1. Germline loops: CDR1 SGHTA, CDR2 FQGNSA. The CDR3 has 15 residues. With 6 bases clipped from V and 2 bases from J, the junction kept 10 bases outside the gene matches. DNA of the CDR3: TGTGCCAGCAGGTCGACAGGGATTACCACCTACGAGCAGTACTTC. It translates to CASRSTGITTYEQYF.

The V call is TRBV28, the J call TRBJ1-4, with D maybe TRBD1 (5 bases). Germline V gene sequence: CDR1 MDHEN, CDR2 SYDVKM. There are 14 residues in the CDR3. The germline V and J ends were trimmed by 3 bases and 5 bases, with 10 bases remaining between them. The CDR3 nucleotides are TGTGCCAGCAGTTTTACGACAGCGAATGAAAAACTGTTTTTT. It yields the protein CASSFTTANEKLFF.